The 16 T cell receptor beta chains reported below all come from one sample, sequenced in a study of shared clonotypes between healthy human individuals. Profiled with immunoSEQ multiplex PCR; TCRdb holds only in-frame clones, not every one. The table shows 850,000 to 1,100,000 clones, with approximately 75% occurring only once. The sample was memory CD4+ T cells from PBMCs. Subset given: CD45RA-negative fraction. The receptors derive from a young man in good health. Some clones in this sample may be carry-over from other donors' samples.

This clone was observed a handful of times. This rearrangement joins TRBV9 to TRBJ2-1; TRBD2 is a possible D gene (6 bases). Between the trimmed V and J ends, which lost 0 bases and 0 bases, there was a span of 10 bases. The CDR3 is 16 amino acids. CDR1 SGDLS and CDR2 YYNGEE come from the germline V gene. The CDR3 loop is CASSVAGVGSYNEQFF. CDR3 coding DNA: TGTGCCAGCAGCGTAGCGGGAGTGGGCTCCTACAATGAGCAGTTCTTC. Looking up the rest from reference TRBV9 and TRBJ2-1 gives the full variable domain: DSGVTQTPKHLITATGQRVTLRCSPRSGDLSVYWYQQSLDQGLQFLIQYYNGEERAKGNILERFSAQQFPDLHSELNLSSLELGDSALYFCASSVAGVGSYNEQFFGPGTRLTVL.

This clone turned up a few times. The chain couples TRBV4-1 to TRBJ2-3; no definite D call. The CDR3 contains 16 residues. The germline V gene encodes CDR1 MGHRA and CDR2 YSYEKL. The ends were cut back, 2 bases at V and 2 bases at J, with 14 bases in the middle. In DNA form, the CDR3 reads TGCGCCAGCAGCCAATCTGGTAACAGCTACACAGATACGCAGTATTTT. It translates to CASSQSGNSYTDTQYF.

This chain uses TRBV5-1 with TRBJ1-1; D unresolved. Trimming stripped 0 bases from V and 7 bases from J, with 4 bases between. The CDR3 consists of 11 residues. From germline, CDR1 is SGHRS and CDR2 YFSETQ. The CDR3 region is CASSLGYEAFF. As DNA, the CDR3 is TGCGCCAGCAGCTTGGGCTATGAAGCTTTCTTT. Full variable domain (rest looked up from reference TRBV5-1 and TRBJ1-1): KAGVTQTPRYLIKTRGQQVTLSCSPISGHRSVSWYQQTPGQGLQFLFEYFSETQRNKGNFPGRFSGRQFSNSRSEMNVSTLELGDSALYLCASSLGYEAFFGQGTRLTVV.

This clone came up once. The gene calls are TRBV2 and TRBJ1-3; D remains ambiguous. The V gene lost 0 bases and the J gene lost 0 bases, with 9 bases spanning the gap. Germline V gene data show CDR1 as SNHLY and CDR2 as FYNNEI. The CDR3 runs 16 residues. CDR3 DNA sequence: TGTGCCAGCAGTGAAGCGCCCGTGAGCTCTGGAAACACCATATATTTT. Its translation is CASSEAPVSSGNTIYF.

The chain uses TRBV28 and TRBJ2-2; a possible D gene is TRBD2 (6 bases). The CDR3 is 16 amino acids. CDR1 and CDR2 from the germline V gene are MDHEN and SYDVKM. V was cut by 3 bases and J by 0 bases, with 11 bases left in between. CDR3 sequence: CASSLHGGTNTGELFF. CDR3 nucleotide sequence: TGTGCCAGCAGTTTGCATGGGGGGACGAACACCGGGGAGCTGTTTTTT.

The V and J genes are TRBV5-6 and TRBJ2-2, with 7 bases identical to TRBD2. The CDR3 runs 16 residues. Germline CDR1 SGHDT, CDR2 YYEEEE. Germline trimming cut 0 bases from V and 6 bases from J; bases unmatched to any gene: 8. The CDR3 DNA follows: TGTGCCAGCAGCTTGGTGGGGGAGGGTTCCCCCGGGGAGCTGTTTTTT. It specifies CASSLVGEGSPGELFF. Variable domain in full (rest from reference TRBV5-6 and TRBJ2-2): DAGVTQSPTHLIKTRGQQVTLRCSPKSGHDTVSWYQQALGQGPQFIFQYYEEEERQRGNFPDRFSGHQFPNYSSELNVNALLLGDSALYLCASSLVGEGSPGELFFGEGSRLTVL.

The chain joins TRBV28 to TRBJ2-1; TRBD2 might be the D (6 bases). The V and J ends lost 10 bases and 9 bases respectively, with 13 bases between them. CDR1 and CDR2 from the germline V gene are MDHEN and SYDVKM. The CDR3 has 11 amino acids. Here the CDR3 reads CATRGNFEQFF. The CDR3 coding sequence is TGTGCCACCCGGGGGAATTTTGAGCAGTTCTTC. Full variable domain (rest looked up from reference TRBV28 and TRBJ2-1): DVKVTQSSRYLVKRTGEKVFLECVQDMDHENMFWYRQDPGLGLRLIYFSYDVKMKEKGDIPEGYSVSREKKERFSLILESASTNQTSMYLCATRGNFEQFFGPGTRLTVL.

The chain links TRBV7-9 to TRBJ2-2; 10 nucleotides match TRBD2. Germline CDR1 reads SEHNR; CDR2 reads FQNEAQ (reference sequence). V was clipped by 7 bases and J by 6 bases; unmatched bases: 14. This CDR3 is 17 amino acids long. The CDR3, as DNA: TGTGCCAGCATCGATCAATTGGCTAGCGGGAGCTCCGGGGAGCTGTTTTTT. This gives the protein CASIDQLASGSSGELFF.

The chain is built from TRBV5-1 and TRBJ2-1; possible D gene TRBD2, 6 bases. V was shortened by 4 bases and J by 3 bases, with 14 bases between the two germline ends. The CDR3 loop spans 15 amino acids. Germline lookup yields CDR1 SGHRS and CDR2 YFSETQ. CDR3: CASSQAGPSYNEQFF. CDR3 bases: TGCGCCAGCAGCCAAGCGGGCCCCAGCTACAATGAGCAGTTCTTC.

This rearrangement joins TRBV2 to TRBJ2-7; possibly TRBD2 for D (5 bases). V lost 4 bases and J lost 8, with 12 bases in between. Germline V gene data show CDR1 as SNHLY and CDR2 as FYNNEI. CDR3 length: 12 amino acids. CDR3 nucleotides: TGTGCCAGCAGTGTTTCTGGGAGTCAGCAGTACTTC. This sequence encodes CASSVSGSQQYF.

The chain couples TRBV28 to TRBJ1-1; D uncertain. Germline CDR1 reads MDHEN; CDR2 reads SYDVKM. The CDR3 consists of 12 residues. V was pared by 8 bases and J by 13 bases, with 20 bases between. In nucleotides, the CDR3 is TGTGCCAGCGGCTCAGACCCGACTAGGAGTTTCTTT. Its translation: CASGSDPTRSFF.

The chain has TRBV7-9 and TRBJ2-1; 8 bases match TRBD2. This CDR3 is 16 amino acids long. Germline V gene lookup returns CDR1 SEHNR and CDR2 FQNEAQ (reference sequence). V dropped 2 bases and J dropped 7; count of bases not matched to a gene: 10. CDR3 coding DNA: TGTGCCAGCAGCTTAATCGGAGCGGGAGTCAGGAATGAGCAGTTCTTC. Translated, it gives CASSLIGAGVRNEQFF.

The chain links TRBV25-1 to TRBJ2-5; 7 positions agree with TRBD1. CDR1 is MGHDK, CDR2 SYGVNS, per germline. CDR3 length equals 15 residues. Unmatched junction bases numbered 8, after V lost 3 bases and J lost 4 bases. CDR3 sequence reads: CASSDLTGDRETQYF. DNA for the CDR3: TGTGCCAGCAGTGACCTTACAGGGGATCGAGAGACCCAGTACTTC.

The genes are TRBV4-3 and TRBJ2-2; perhaps D is TRBD1 or TRBD2 (5 bases each). Germline CDR1 LGHNA, CDR2 YSLEER. Trimming pared 4 bases from V and 4 bases from J, leaving 13 bases between. This CDR3 is built from 15 residues. CDR3 sequence: CASSLPGDGTGELFF. CDR3 bases: TGCGCCAGCAGCCTCCCCGGGGACGGCACCGGGGAGCTGTTTTTT.

The CDR3 sequence: CAISQGGTSVLLSYNEQFF. The CDR3 nucleotides read TGTGCCATCAGTCAGGGGGGGACTAGCGTTCTCCTTTCCTACAATGAGCAGTTCTTC. The chain recombines TRBV10-3 with TRBJ2-1, with 10 nucleotides matching TRBD2. Germline trimming cut 5 bases from V and 1 base from J; bases unmatched to any gene: 14. From germline, CDR1 is ENHRY and CDR2 SYGVKD. CDR3 length: 19 amino acids.

The rearrangement links TRBV25-1 to TRBJ2-5, with no clear D. CDR1 is MGHDK, CDR2 SYGVNS, per germline. The V and J ends lost 6 bases and 4 bases respectively, with 12 bases between them. The CDR3 runs 13 residues. The CDR3 spells CASSSPQVETQYF. The CDR3 nucleotides read TGTGCCAGCAGCAGTCCTCAAGTAGAGACCCAGTACTTC.